This entry lists 26 T cell receptor beta chains sequenced from one sample in a study of shared clonotypes between healthy human individuals. CD8 cells classed as naive were CD45RO-negative and positively selected for CCR7, excluding terminally differentiated effector memory CD45RA+ cells. Profiling relied on immunoSEQ multiplex PCR, and the TCRdb table lists in-frame clones only, not all of them. This table has around 2,000,000 clones, 85% to 95% appearing once. Sequenced material: naive CD8+ T cells sorted from blood. The receptors derive from a man between 18 and 29 years old in good health.

V gene TRBV29-1 combines with J gene TRBJ2-7, with 7 bases identical to TRBD1. The CDR3 totals 12 residues. In germline, CDR1 is SQVTM, CDR2 ANQGSEA. With V trimmed by 7 bases and J by 3 bases, 6 bases remained unmatched. CDR3 loop: CSAWDSIYEQYF. The DNA of the CDR3 is TGCAGCGCCTGGGACAGTATCTACGAGCAGTACTTC.

Of note for this clone: The identical CDR3 is also encoded by other nucleotide sequences in the sample. The genes are TRBV2 and TRBJ2-7; 7 bases map to TRBD1. The CDR3 contains 13 residues. With V trimmed by 4 bases and J by 2 bases, 2 bases remained unmatched. Germline CDR1 reads SNHLY; CDR2 reads FYNNEI. The CDR3: CASSGTGAYEQYF. The CDR3 DNA is TGTGCCAGCAGTGGGACAGGCGCCTACGAGCAGTACTTC.

The V call is TRBV7-8, the J call TRBJ2-3; D tentatively reads TRBD1 or TRBD2 (5 bases each). The germline gives CDR1 SGHVS, CDR2 FQNEAQ. V was shortened by 4 bases and J by 0 bases, with 14 bases between the two germline ends. The CDR3 is made up of 16 amino acids. The CDR3 DNA is TGTGCCAGCAGCTCCGGGGCCTCGTCTAGCACAGATACGCAGTATTTT. This translates into CASSSGASSSTDTQYF. The full variable domain, with the rest looked up from reference TRBV7-8 and TRBJ2-3, is GAGVSQSPRYKVAKRGQDVALRCDPISGHVSLFWYQQALGQGPEFLTYFQNEAQLDKSGLPSDRFFAERPEGSVSTLKIQRTQQEDSAVYLCASSSGASSSTDTQYFGPGTRLTVL.

The rearrangement links TRBV30 to TRBJ2-7, with TRBD2 identical over 10 bases. V shed 2 bases and J 4 bases; nucleotides not matched to a gene: 5. The CDR3 is 14 amino acids. CDR1 and CDR2 (germline): GTSNPN, SVGIG (reference sequence). The CDR3 nucleotides are TGTGCCTGGAGTTCTCTAGCGGGGGCGTACGAGCAGTACTTC. As protein: CAWSSLAGAYEQYF.

This sequence joins TRBV5-1 and TRBJ2-2, with D hard to call. The CDR3 has 15 amino acids. CDR1 and CDR2 from the germline V gene are SGHRS and YFSETQ. V lost 2 bases, J lost 1 base, and 9 bases lay in between. The CDR3 DNA follows: TGCGCCAGCAGCTTTCATAGGCAGAACACCGGGGAGCTGTTTTTT. Its translation is CASSFHRQNTGELFF.

The J gene is TRBJ2-7, the V gene TRBV10-2; D is perhaps TRBD1 or TRBD2 (5 bases each). V was trimmed by 0 bases and J by 3 bases, leaving 15 bases between them. The CDR3 runs 16 residues. CDR1 and CDR2 from the germline V gene are WSHSY and SAAADI. The CDR3 sequence is CASSESLSGRGYEQYF. The CDR3 DNA follows: TGCGCCAGCAGTGAGTCCCTCTCAGGGAGAGGCTACGAGCAGTACTTC.

The rearrangement joins TRBV7-9 to TRBJ2-7, with 8 bases matching TRBD2. The CDR3 spans 15 residues. After removal of 5 bases from V and 2 bases from J, the junction contained 8 bases not matched to a gene. The germline CDR1 and CDR2 sequences are SEHNR and FQNEAQ (reference sequence). The CDR3 region is CASSNTGLGTYEQYF. The CDR3 bases are TGTGCCAGCAGCAATACGGGACTAGGCACCTACGAGCAGTACTTC.

This sequence joins TRBV9 and TRBJ2-1; TRBD2 agrees at 9 bases. Germline lookup yields CDR1 SGDLS and CDR2 YYNGEE. Germline trimming cut 4 bases from V and 2 bases from J; bases unmatched to any gene: 10. CDR3 length: 17 amino acids. CDR3 DNA sequence: TGTGCCAGCAGCCCCGTGGGGCGGGGGGGCCCCTACAATGAGCAGTTCTTC. It yields the protein CASSPVGRGGPYNEQFF.

Turning to this clone: This specimen includes other DNA sequences encoding the same CDR3. The chain links TRBV4-1 to TRBJ1-3, with D hard to call. CDR3 length: 15 amino acids. From germline, CDR1 is MGHRA and CDR2 YSYEKL. V lost 0 bases and J lost 0, with 6 bases in between. CDR3 residues: CASSQDFRSGNTIYF. The CDR3 DNA sequence: TGCGCCAGCAGCCAAGATTTCCGCTCTGGAAACACCATATATTTT.

The rearrangement uses TRBV7-9 and TRBJ2-1, with TRBD2 matching over 9 bases. CDR3 length equals 17 residues. Per germline, CDR1 SEHNR and CDR2 FQNEAQ (reference sequence). J gave up 1 base and V 5 bases, and 9 bases lay outside the gene matches. The CDR3 nucleotides read TGTGCCAGCAGCGGCCTTGGGGCGGGAGGGTCCTACAATGAGCAGTTCTTC. Amino acids: CASSGLGAGGSYNEQFF.

V gene TRBV25-1 combines with J gene TRBJ2-1, with TRBD2 matching over 7 bases. Germline values: CDR1 MGHDK, CDR2 SYGVNS. V lost 5 bases and J lost 10; bases outside the gene matches: 14. The CDR3 length is 15 residues. CDR3 sequence (DNA): TGTGCCAGCAGTTCCCCGGGACTACCGGAAGGGGAGCAGTTCTTC. The encoded protein is CASSSPGLPEGEQFF.

The chain employs TRBV11-3 and TRBJ2-2, with D perhaps matching TRBD2 (5 bases). The length of the CDR3 is 13 residues. Germline CDR1 and CDR2: SGHNT and YENEEA. The V end lost 3 bases, the J end lost 7 bases, and 9 bases lay between the germline ends. The CDR3 DNA sequence: TGTGCCAGCAGCTTCCTACTAGGCGGGGAGCTGTTTTTT. Translated: CASSFLLGGELFF. Drawing the rest from reference TRBV11-3 and TRBJ2-2, the complete variable domain is EAGVVQSPRYKIIEKKQPVAFWCNPISGHNTLYWYLQNLGQGPELLIRYENEEAVDDSQLPKDRFSAERLKGVDSTLKIQPAELGDSAVYLCASSFLLGGELFFGEGSRLTVL.

The chain links TRBV27 to TRBJ2-7, with TRBD2 identical over 8 bases. From germline, CDR1 is MNHEY and CDR2 SMNVEV (reference sequence). V gave up 5 bases and J gave up 2 bases; unmatched junction bases: 8. The CDR3 loop spans 15 amino acids. CDR3 in amino acids: CASSPEGGGTYEQYF. CDR3 nucleotides: TGTGCCAGCAGTCCTGAGGGCGGGGGGACCTACGAGCAGTACTTC.

This sequence joins TRBV29-1 and TRBJ2-7; TRBD1 matches at 10 bases. CDR3 length: 13 residues. Looked up from germline, CDR1 is SQVTM and CDR2 is ANQGSEA. V lost 6 bases, J lost 3 bases, and 5 bases stayed unmatched. In DNA, the CDR3 is TGCAGCGTCCGGGACAGGGGAGGCTACGAGCAGTACTTC. This encodes CSVRDRGGYEQYF.

This rearrangement joins TRBV5-1 to TRBJ2-1; D is perhaps TRBD2 (6 bases). The germline V gene has CDR1 SGHRS and CDR2 YFSETQ. V lost 4 bases and J 9 bases, leaving 14 bases between the germline ends. The CDR3 is 13 residues long. CDR3 bases: TGCGCCAGCAGCCTGTCGGGAGCAACTGAGCAGTTCTTC. It specifies CASSLSGATEQFF.

The V gene is TRBV4-3, the J gene TRBJ1-1; TRBD1 is a possible D gene (6 bases). V dropped 10 bases and J dropped 1 base, with 13 bases sitting between them. This CDR3 is 13 amino acids long. Germline V gene lookup returns CDR1 LGHNA and CDR2 YSLEER. The chain's CDR3 is CATGDNPNTEAFF. CDR3 bases: TGCGCCACCGGGGACAACCCGAACACTGAAGCTTTCTTT.

Turning to this clone: The same CDR3 can be traced to other DNA sequences in this sample. The chain is built from TRBV9 and TRBJ2-1; D is perhaps TRBD2 (6 bases). CDR1 and CDR2 (germline): SGDLS, YYNGEE. This CDR3 spans 14 amino acids. The ends were cut back, 1 base at V and 3 bases at J, with 8 bases in the middle. The CDR3 is CASSVLGGYNEQFF. For the CDR3, the DNA is TGTGCCAGCAGCGTACTGGGGGGCTACAATGAGCAGTTCTTC.

The V call is TRBV4-2, the J call TRBJ2-1, with TRBD2 identical over 10 bases. Germline V gene lookup returns CDR1 LGHNA and CDR2 YNFKEQ. The CDR3 consists of 16 residues. V gave up 1 base and J gave up 7 bases; unmatched junction bases: 7. The CDR3 loop is CASSQVTAGGPNEQFF. CDR3 DNA: TGTGCCAGCAGCCAAGTTACAGCGGGGGGGCCGAATGAGCAGTTCTTC.

Only one count was recorded for this clone. The rearrangement links TRBV10-3 to TRBJ2-1, with no clear D. The CDR3 is 14 amino acids. Germline V gene lookup returns CDR1 ENHRY and CDR2 SYGVKD. The germline V and J ends were trimmed by 2 bases and 2 bases, with 7 bases remaining between them. The CDR3: CAISEGGTYNEQFF. CDR3 bases: TGTGCCATCAGTGAGGGTGGCACCTACAATGAGCAGTTCTTC.

The chain combines TRBV27 with TRBJ2-5, with D perhaps TRBD1 (6 bases). CDR3 length: 13 amino acids. Trimming shortened V by 2 bases and J by 10 bases, and 14 bases separated the two germline ends. Germline CDR1 MNHEY, CDR2 SMNVEV (reference sequence). This CDR3 is CASSLGQGQDQYF. CDR3 DNA: TGTGCCAGCAGTTTAGGGCAGGGGCAGGACCAGTACTTC.

Here the CDR3 DNA reads TGTGCCAGCGGAAACGCTAACACCGGGGAGCTGTTTTTT. It yields the protein CASGNANTGELFF. The chain is built from TRBV6-5 and TRBJ2-2; D uncertain. Trimming removed 8 bases at V and 2 bases at J, with 9 bases between. CDR3 length: 13 residues. Per germline, CDR1 MNHEY and CDR2 SVGAGI.

The chain carries TRBV29-1 and TRBJ2-1; no clear D. The germline CDR1 and CDR2 sequences are SQVTM and ANQGSEA. CDR3 size: 12 residues. V was trimmed by 4 bases and J by 0 bases, leaving 4 bases between them. This CDR3 is CSVVLSYNEQFF. DNA for the CDR3: TGCAGCGTTGTGCTCTCCTACAATGAGCAGTTCTTC.

A word on this clone: The junction departs from the called germline gene at one end, perhaps through a read error. The V gene is TRBV10-2, the J gene TRBJ2-7, with D unclear. Per germline, CDR1 WSHSY and CDR2 SAAADI. The CDR3 sequence is 12 residues long. Written as DNA, the CDR3 is TGCGCCAGCGGTGACACGGCCTACGAGCAGTACTTC. It encodes CASGDTAYEQYF.

V gene TRBV5-5 combines with J gene TRBJ2-3, with 9 bases fitting TRBD1. V was clipped by 4 bases and J by 5 bases; unmatched bases: 8. Per germline, CDR1 SGHKS and CDR2 YYEKEE (reference sequence). The CDR3 consists of 15 residues. The CDR3 DNA reads TGTGCCAGCAGCCCCGGGACAGGGTTTCAAGATACGCAGTATTTT. Amino acid sequence: CASSPGTGFQDTQYF. The entire variable domain, with the rest obtained from reference TRBV5-5 and TRBJ2-3, is as follows: DAGVTQSPTHLIKTRGQQVTLRCSPISGHKSVSWYQQVLGQGPQFIFQYYEKEERGRGNFPDRFSARQFPNYSSELNVNALLLGDSALYLCASSPGTGFQDTQYFGPGTRLTVL.

The chain carries TRBV11-2 and TRBJ2-1; TRBD2 aligns across 8 bases. CDR3 length: 15 residues. V lost 5 bases and J lost 7; bases outside the gene matches: 10. CDR1 SGHAT and CDR2 FQNNGV come from the germline V gene. The CDR3 protein is CASSPKAGGWNEQFF. The CDR3 DNA is TGTGCCAGCAGCCCAAAGGCGGGGGGTTGGAATGAGCAGTTCTTC.

The chain carries TRBV2 and TRBJ2-1; D not certain. Trimming cost V 6 bases and J 5 bases, with 5 bases left between them. Germline V gene sequence: CDR1 SNHLY, CDR2 FYNNEI. The CDR3 totals 11 residues. CDR3 DNA sequence: TGTGCCAGCAGGACCGACAATGAGCAGTTCTTC. Protein sequence: CASRTDNEQFF. The full variable domain, completed using reference TRBV2 and TRBJ2-1, is EPEVTQTPSHQVTQMGQEVILRCVPISNHLYFYWYRQILGQKVEFLVSFYNNEISEKSEIFDDQFSVERPDGSNFTLKIRSTKLEDSAMYFCASRTDNEQFFGPGTRLTVL.